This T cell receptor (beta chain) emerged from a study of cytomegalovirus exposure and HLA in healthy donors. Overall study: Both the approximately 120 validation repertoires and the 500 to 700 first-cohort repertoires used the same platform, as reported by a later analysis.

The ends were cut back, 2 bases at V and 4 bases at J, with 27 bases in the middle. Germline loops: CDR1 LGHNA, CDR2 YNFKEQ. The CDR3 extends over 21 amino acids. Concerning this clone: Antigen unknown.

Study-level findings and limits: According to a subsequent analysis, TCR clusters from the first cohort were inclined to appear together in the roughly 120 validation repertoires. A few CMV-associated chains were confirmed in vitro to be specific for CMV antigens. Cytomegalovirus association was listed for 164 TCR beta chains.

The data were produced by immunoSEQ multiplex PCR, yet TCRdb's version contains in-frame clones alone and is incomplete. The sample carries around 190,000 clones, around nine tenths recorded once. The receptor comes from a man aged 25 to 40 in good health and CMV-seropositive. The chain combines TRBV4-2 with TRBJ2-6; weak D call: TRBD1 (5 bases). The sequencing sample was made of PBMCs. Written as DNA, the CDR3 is TGTGCCAGCAGCCAAAATGGTGGGGCGGCGGCGGTTTCTCGCGGGGCCAACGTCCTGACTTTC. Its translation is CASSQNGGAAAVSRGANVLTF.